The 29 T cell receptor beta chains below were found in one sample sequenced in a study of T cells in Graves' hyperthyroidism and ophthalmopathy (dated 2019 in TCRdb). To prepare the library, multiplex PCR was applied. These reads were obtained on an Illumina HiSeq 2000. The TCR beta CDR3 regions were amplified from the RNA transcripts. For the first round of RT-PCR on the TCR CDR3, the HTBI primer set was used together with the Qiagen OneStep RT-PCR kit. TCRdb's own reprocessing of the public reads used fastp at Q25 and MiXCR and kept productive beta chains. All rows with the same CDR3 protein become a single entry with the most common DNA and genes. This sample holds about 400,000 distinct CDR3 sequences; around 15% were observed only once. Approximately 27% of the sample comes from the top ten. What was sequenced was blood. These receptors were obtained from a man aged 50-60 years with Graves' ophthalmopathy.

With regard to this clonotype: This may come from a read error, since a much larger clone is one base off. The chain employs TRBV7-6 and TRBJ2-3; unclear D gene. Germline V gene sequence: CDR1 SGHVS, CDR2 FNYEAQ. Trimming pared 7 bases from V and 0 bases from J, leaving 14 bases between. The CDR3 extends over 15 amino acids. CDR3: CASNPVGLSTDTQYF. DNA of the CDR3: TGTGCCAGCAACCCCGTGGGCCTCAGCACAGATACGCAGTATTTT. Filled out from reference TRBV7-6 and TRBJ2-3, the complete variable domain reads GAGVSQSPRYKVTKRGQDVALRCDPISGHVSLYWYRQALGQGPEFLTYFNYEAQQDKSGLPNDRFSAERPEGSISTLTIQRTEQRDSAMYRCASNPVGLSTDTQYFGPGTRLTVL.

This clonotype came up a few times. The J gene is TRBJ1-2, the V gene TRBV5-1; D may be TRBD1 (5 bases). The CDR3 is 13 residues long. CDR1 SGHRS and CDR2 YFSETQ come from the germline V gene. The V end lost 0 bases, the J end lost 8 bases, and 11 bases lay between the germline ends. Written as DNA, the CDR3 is TGCGCCAGCAGCTTGGGAACAGGCCCCGGCTACACCTTC. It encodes CASSLGTGPGYTF.

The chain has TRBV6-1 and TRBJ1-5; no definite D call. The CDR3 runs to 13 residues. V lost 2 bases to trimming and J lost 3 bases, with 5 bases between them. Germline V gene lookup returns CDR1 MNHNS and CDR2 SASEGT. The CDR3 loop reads CASSEQHNQPQHF. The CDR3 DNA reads TGTGCCAGCAGTGAACAACACAATCAGCCCCAGCATTTT.

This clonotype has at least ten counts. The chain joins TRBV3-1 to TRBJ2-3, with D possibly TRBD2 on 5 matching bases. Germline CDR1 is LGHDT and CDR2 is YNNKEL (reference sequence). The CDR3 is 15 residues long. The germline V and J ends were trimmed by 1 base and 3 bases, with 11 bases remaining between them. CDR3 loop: CASSQGTLGTDTQYF. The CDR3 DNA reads TGTGCCAGCAGCCAAGGGACTCTAGGGACAGATACGCAGTATTTT.

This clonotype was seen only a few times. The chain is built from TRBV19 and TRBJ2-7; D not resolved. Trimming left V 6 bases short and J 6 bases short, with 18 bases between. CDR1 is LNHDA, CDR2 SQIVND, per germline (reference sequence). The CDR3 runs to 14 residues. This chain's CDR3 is CASSQRVLLAEQYF. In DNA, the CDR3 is TGTGCCAGTAGCCAACGGGTCTTGCTTGCCGAGCAGTACTTC. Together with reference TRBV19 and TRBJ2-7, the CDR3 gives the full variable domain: DGGITQSPKYLFRKEGQNVTLSCEQNLNHDAMYWYRQDPGQGLRLIYYSQIVNDFQKGDIAEGYSVSREKKESFPLTVTSAQKNPTAFYLCASSQRVLLAEQYFGPGTRLTVT.

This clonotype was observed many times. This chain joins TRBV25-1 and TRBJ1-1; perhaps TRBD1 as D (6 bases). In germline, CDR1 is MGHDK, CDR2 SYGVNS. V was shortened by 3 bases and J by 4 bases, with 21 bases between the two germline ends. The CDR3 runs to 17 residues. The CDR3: CASSDYREGGLVTEAFF. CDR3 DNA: TGTGCCAGCAGTGACTACCGCGAAGGGGGTCTTGTCACTGAAGCTTTCTTT.

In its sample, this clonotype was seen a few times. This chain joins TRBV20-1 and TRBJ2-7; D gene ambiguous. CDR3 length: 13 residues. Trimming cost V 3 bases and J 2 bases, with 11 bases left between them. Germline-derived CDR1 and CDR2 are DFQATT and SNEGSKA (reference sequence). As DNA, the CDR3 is TGCAGTGCTAGCCGCCACGGCACCTACGAGCAGTACTTC. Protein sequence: CSASRHGTYEQYF.

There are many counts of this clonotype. CDR3: CASSSFRDRGLYEQFF. CDR3 DNA sequence: TGTGCCAGCAGTTCATTCCGGGACAGGGGGCTTTATGAGCAGTTCTTC. V and J are TRBV27 and TRBJ2-1; 12 nucleotides align to TRBD1. V dropped 4 bases and J dropped 8; count of bases not matched to a gene: 9. CDR3 length: 16 amino acids. CDR1 is MNHEY and CDR2 is SMNVEV in the germline V gene (reference sequence).

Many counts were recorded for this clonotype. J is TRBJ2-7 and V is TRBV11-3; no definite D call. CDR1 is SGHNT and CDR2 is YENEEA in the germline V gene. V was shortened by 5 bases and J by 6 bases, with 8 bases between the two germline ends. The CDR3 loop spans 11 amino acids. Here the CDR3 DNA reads TGTGCCAGCAGCCAAGCTAGCGAGCAGTACTTC. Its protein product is CASSQASEQYF.

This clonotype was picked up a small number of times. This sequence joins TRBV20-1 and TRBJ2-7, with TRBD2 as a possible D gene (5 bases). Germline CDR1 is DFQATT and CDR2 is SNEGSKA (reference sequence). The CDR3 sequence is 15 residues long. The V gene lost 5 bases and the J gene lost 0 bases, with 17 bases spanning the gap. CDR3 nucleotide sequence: TGCAGTGCTGGAGGTCCCTGGAGTGCCTCCTACGAGCAGTACTTC. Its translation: CSAGGPWSASYEQYF.

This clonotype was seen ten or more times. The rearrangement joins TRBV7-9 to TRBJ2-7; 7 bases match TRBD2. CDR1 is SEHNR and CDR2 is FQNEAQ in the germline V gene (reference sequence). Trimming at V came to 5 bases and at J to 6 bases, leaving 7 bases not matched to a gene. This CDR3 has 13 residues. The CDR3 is CASSITSAREQYF. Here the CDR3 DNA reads TGTGCCAGCAGCATAACTAGCGCTCGCGAGCAGTACTTC.

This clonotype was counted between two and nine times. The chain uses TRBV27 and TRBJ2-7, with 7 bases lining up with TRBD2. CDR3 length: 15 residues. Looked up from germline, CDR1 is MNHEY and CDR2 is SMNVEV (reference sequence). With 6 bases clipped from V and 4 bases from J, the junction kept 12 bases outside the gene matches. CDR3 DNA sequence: TGTGCCAGCAGCCGCATGGGGGGGGGAGGTTACGAGCAGTACTTC. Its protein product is CASSRMGGGGYEQYF.

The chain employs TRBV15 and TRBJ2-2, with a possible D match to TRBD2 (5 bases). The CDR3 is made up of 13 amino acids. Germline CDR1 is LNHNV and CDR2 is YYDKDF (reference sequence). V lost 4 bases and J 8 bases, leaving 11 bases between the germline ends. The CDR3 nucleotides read TGTGCCACCAGCAAGGACTTAGGAGGGGAGCTGTTTTTT. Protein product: CATSKDLGGELFF.

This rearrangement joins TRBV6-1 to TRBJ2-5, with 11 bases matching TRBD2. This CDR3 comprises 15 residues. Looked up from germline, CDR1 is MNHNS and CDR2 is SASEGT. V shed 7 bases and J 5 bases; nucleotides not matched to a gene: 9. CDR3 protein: CASTIAGGPGETQYF. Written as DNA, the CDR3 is TGTGCCAGCACCATAGCGGGAGGGCCCGGGGAGACCCAGTACTTC.

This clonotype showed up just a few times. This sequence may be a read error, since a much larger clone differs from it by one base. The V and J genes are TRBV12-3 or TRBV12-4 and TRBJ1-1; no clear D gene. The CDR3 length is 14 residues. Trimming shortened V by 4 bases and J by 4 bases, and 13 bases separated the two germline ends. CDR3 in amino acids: CASSYSDPSTEAFF. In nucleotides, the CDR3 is TGTGCCAGCAGTTACTCAGACCCTAGCACTGAAGCTTTCTTT.

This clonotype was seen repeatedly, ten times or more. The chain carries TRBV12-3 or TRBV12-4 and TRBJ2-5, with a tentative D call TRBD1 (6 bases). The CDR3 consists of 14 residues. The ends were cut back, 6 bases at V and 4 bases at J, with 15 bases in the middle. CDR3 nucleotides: TGTGCCAGCAGGTCGACAGCACAGGGAGAGACCCAGTACTTC. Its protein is CASRSTAQGETQYF.

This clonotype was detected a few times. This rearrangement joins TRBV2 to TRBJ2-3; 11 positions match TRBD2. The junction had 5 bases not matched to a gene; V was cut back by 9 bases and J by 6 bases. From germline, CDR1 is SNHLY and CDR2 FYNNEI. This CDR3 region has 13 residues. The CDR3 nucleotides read TGTGCCAGTACGGGACTAGCGGCCGATACGCAGTATTTT. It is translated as CASTGLAADTQYF.

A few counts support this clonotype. The CDR3 DNA reads as TGTGCCAGCAGCCGTGAAACAGGGTCCCAGCCCCAGCATTTT. Translation: CASSRETGSQPQHF. V gene TRBV7-9 combines with J gene TRBJ1-5; maybe TRBD1 (6 bases). V was trimmed by 5 bases and J by 7 bases, leaving 15 bases between them. Germline CDR1 SEHNR, CDR2 FQNEAQ (reference sequence). The CDR3 sequence is 14 residues long.

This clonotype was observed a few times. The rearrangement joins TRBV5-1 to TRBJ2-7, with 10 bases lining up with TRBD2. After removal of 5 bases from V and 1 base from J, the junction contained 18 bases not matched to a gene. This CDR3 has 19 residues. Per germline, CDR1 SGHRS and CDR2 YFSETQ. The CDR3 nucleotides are TGCGCCAGCAGTAAATCTTCCGGGCTAGCGGGAGCGCAATCCTACGAGCAGTACTTC. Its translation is CASSKSSGLAGAQSYEQYF. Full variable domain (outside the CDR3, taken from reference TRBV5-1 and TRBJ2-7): KAGVTQTPRYLIKTRGQQVTLSCSPISGHRSVSWYQQTPGQGLQFLFEYFSETQRNKGNFPGRFSGRQFSNSRSEMNVSTLELGDSALYLCASSKSSGLAGAQSYEQYFGPGTRLTVT.

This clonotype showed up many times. The CDR3 bases are TGTGCCAGCAGTTTAGGGGGCGATGAGCAGTTCTTC. Translation gives CASSLGGDEQFF. The chain has TRBV12-3 or TRBV12-4 and TRBJ2-1; D is possibly TRBD1 (5 bases). This CDR3 region has 12 residues. The V gene lost 1 base and the J gene lost 8 bases, with 6 bases spanning the gap.

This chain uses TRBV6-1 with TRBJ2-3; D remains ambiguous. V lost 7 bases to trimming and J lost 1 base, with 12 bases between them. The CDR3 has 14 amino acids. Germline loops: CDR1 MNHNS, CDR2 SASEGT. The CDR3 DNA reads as TGTGCCAGCAATAAGGTGGAAGGCACAGATACGCAGTATTTT. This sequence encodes CASNKVEGTDTQYF.

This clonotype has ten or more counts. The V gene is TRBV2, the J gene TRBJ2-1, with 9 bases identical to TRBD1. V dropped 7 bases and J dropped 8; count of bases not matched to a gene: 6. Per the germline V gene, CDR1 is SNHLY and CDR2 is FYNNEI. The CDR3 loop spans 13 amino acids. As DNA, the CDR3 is TGTGCCAGCAAGGGGGACAGGGTACATGAGCAGTTCTTC. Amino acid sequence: CASKGDRVHEQFF.

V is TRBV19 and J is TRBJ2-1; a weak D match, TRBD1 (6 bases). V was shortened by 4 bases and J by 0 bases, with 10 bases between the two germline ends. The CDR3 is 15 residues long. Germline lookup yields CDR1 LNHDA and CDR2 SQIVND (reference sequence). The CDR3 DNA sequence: TGTGCCAGTAGTACTGGGACACACTCCTACAATGAGCAGTTCTTC. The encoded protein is CASSTGTHSYNEQFF.

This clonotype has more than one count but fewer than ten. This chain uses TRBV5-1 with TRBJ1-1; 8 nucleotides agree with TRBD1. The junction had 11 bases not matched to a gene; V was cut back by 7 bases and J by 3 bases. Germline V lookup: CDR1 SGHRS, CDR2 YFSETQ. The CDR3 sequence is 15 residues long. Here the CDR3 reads CASSGARQGYTEAFF. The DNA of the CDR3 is TGCGCCAGCTCCGGGGCGAGACAGGGGTACACTGAAGCTTTCTTT.

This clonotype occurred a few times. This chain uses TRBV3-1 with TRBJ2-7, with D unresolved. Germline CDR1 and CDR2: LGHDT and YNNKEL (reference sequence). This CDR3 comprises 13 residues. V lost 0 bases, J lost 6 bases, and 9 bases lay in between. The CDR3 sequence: CASSQDPQTEQYF. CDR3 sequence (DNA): TGTGCCAGCAGCCAAGATCCTCAGACCGAGCAGTACTTC.

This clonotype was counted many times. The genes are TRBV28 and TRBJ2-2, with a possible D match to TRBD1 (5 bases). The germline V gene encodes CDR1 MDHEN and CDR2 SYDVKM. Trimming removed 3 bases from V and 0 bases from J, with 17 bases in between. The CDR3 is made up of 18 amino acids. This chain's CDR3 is CASSFQARTPSNTGELFF. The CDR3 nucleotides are TGTGCCAGCAGTTTCCAAGCCCGGACACCATCGAACACCGGGGAGCTGTTTTTT.

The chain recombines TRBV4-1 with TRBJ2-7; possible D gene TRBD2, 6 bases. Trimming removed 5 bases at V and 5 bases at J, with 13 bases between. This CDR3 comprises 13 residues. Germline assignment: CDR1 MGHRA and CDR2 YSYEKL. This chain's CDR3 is CASSAGRGDEQYF. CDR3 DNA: TGCGCCAGCAGCGCAGGCCGCGGGGACGAGCAGTACTTC.

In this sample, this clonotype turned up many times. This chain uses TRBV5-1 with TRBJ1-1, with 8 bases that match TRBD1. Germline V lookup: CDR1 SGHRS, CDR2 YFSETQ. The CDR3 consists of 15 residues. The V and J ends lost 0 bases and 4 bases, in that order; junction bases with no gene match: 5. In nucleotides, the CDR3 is TGCGCCAGCAGCTTGGCCAGGGGGCAAGGCACTGAAGCTTTCTTT. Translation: CASSLARGQGTEAFF.

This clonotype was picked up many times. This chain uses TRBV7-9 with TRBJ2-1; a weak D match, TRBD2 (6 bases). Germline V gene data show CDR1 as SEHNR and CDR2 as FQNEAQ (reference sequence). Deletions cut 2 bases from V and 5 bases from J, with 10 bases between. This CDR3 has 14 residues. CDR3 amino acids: CASSLSGDNNEQFF. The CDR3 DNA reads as TGTGCCAGCAGCTTATCGGGAGACAACAATGAGCAGTTCTTC.